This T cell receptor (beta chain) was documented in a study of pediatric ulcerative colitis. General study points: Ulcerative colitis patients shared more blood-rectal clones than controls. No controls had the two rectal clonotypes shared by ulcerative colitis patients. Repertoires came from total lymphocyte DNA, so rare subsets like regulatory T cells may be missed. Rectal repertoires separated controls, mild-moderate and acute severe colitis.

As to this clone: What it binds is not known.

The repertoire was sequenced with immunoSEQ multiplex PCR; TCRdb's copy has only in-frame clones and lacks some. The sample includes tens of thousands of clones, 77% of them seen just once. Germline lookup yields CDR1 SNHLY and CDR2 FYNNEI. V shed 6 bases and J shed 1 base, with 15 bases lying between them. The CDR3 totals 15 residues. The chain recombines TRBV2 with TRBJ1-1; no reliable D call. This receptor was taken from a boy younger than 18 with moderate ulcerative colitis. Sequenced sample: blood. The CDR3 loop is CASRRKTLENTEAFF. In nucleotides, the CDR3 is TGTGCCAGCAGGCGAAAGACCCTCGAGAACACTGAAGCTTTCTTT.